Listed below are T cell receptor beta chains from one sample, sequenced in a study of blood T cells in healthy people across ages. A single record per CDR3 protein comes from TCRdb applying MiXCR to the 5' RACE reads. The data show 1.5 million to 2 million distinct CDR3 sequences, less than 50% seen once. Material: blood. The receptors shown here come from a woman aged 40-49 years in good health. Each CDR3 is given with its conserved first and last residue. The D gene is left open where the match is weak. Rows may omit the clone size; those that give it use once, few, many or a size class.

v_call	clone_size	d_call	j_call	cdr3_aa	cdr3_nt
TRBV6-6	-	-	TRBJ2-7	CASNQGGYEQYF	TGTGCCAGCAACCAGGGGGGGTACGAGCAGTACTTC
TRBV9	few	-	TRBJ2-4	CASSVLSGTPKNIQYF	TGTGCCAGCAGCGTACTATCAGGGACGCCCAAAAACATTCAGTACTTC
TRBV7-2	-	TRBD1	TRBJ2-1	CASSSRNRGETQFF	TGTGCCAGCAGCTCAAGAAACAGGGGAGAGACCCAGTTCTTC
TRBV12-3/TRBV12-4	-	-	TRBJ2-6	CASSLKPVGANVPTF	TGTGCCAGCAGTCTTAAGCCCGTCGGGGCCAACGTCCCGACTTTC
TRBV11-2	-	-	TRBJ1-1	CASSEGDTEAFF	TGTGCCAGCAGCGAAGGGGATACTGAAGCTTTCTTT
TRBV4-1	-	-	TRBJ2-1	CASSYTRYNEQFF	TGCGCCAGCAGTTACACCCGCTACAATGAGCAGTTCTTC
TRBV29-1	many	-	TRBJ2-5	CSVGIRGQVGETQYF	TGCAGCGTGGGAATACGCGGGCAGGTGGGAGAGACCCAGTACTTC
TRBV20-1	-	-	TRBJ1-2	CSAPRGPYGYTF	TGCAGTGCTCCCCGGGGGCCCTATGGCTACACCTTC
TRBV15	-	TRBD2	TRBJ2-1	CATKTSGGGEQFF	TGTGCCACCAAAACTAGCGGGGGAGGTGAGCAGTTCTTC
TRBV3-1	-	-	TRBJ2-7	CASSQADLDEQYF	TGTGCCAGCAGCCAAGCCGATTTGGACGAGCAGTACTTC
TRBV5-1	few	-	TRBJ1-2	CASSRDDGGDYGYTF	TGCGCCAGCAGCAGGGACGACGGCGGGGACTATGGCTACACCTTC
TRBV20-1	-	-	TRBJ1-2	CSARDGRNRAYGYTF	TGCAGTGCTAGAGATGGGAGGAACCGGGCCTATGGCTACACCTTC
TRBV27	-	TRBD1	TRBJ1-2	CASSPSTGERVVYGYTF	TGTGCCAGCAGTCCCTCGACAGGGGAAAGGGTGGTCTATGGCTACACCTTC
TRBV20-1	-	-	TRBJ1-5	CSARDPGKRNQPQHF	TGCAGTGCTAGAGATCCAGGGAAACGCAATCAGCCCCAGCATTTT
TRBV20-1	-	TRBD2	TRBJ2-3	CSASSGTSGGVFTDTQYF	TGCAGTGCTAGCTCCGGGACTAGCGGGGGGGTTTTCACAGATACGCAGTATTTT
TRBV6-5	-	TRBD2	TRBJ2-1	CASSYANRDYSYNEQFF	TGTGCCAGCAGTTACGCTAACCGGGACTACTCCTACAATGAGCAGTTCTTC
TRBV18	-	-	TRBJ2-7	CASSPQKTTSYEQYF	TGTGCCAGCTCACCTCAAAAGACGACCTCGTACGAGCAGTACTTC
TRBV6-5	-	-	TRBJ2-4	CASSYPREGGKNIQYF	TGTGCCAGCAGTTACCCCCGAGAGGGGGGCAAAAACATTCAGTACTTC
TRBV10-3	-	-	TRBJ1-1	CAISESGNMNTEAFF	TGTGCCATCAGTGAGTCTGGGAACATGAACACTGAAGCTTTCTTT
TRBV7-9	-	-	TRBJ1-6	CASRVGQNNSPLHF	TGTGCCAGCAGGGTTGGACAGAATAATTCACCCCTCCACTTT
TRBV27	few	-	TRBJ2-1	CASSAGALYEQFF	TGTGCCAGCAGTGCGGGGGCATTATATGAGCAGTTCTTC
TRBV15	once	TRBD1	TRBJ2-1	CATSRDNPDRSDEQFF	TGTGCCACCAGCAGAGACAACCCGGACAGGTCTGATGAGCAGTTCTTC
TRBV20-1	-	-	TRBJ2-2	CSARQGTGELFF	TGCAGTGCTAGACAGGGGACCGGGGAGCTGTTTTTT
TRBV20-1	once	TRBD1	TRBJ2-1	CSAFRTGGGSEQFF	TGCAGTGCTTTTAGGACAGGGGGCGGTTCCGAGCAGTTCTTC
TRBV5-1	few	-	TRBJ2-5	CASALTGPETQYF	TGCGCCAGCGCCCTCACCGGGCCAGAGACCCAGTACTTC
TRBV5-1	-	-	TRBJ1-6	CASSLAGVRDNSPLHF	TGCGCCAGCAGCTTGGCGGGGGTACGGGACAATTCACCCCTCCACTTT
TRBV28	-	TRBD2	TRBJ2-7	CASSLRTSGGQYF	TGTGCCAGCAGTTTGAGGACTAGCGGGGGGCAGTACTTC
TRBV5-6	-	-	TRBJ2-1	CASSRVGAYNEQFF	TGTGCCAGCAGCCGGGTAGGGGCCTACAATGAGCAGTTCTTC
TRBV20-1	-	-	TRBJ1-4	CSARIVRGVNEKLFF	TGCAGTGCTAGAATTGTCAGGGGAGTTAATGAAAAACTGTTTTTT
TRBV5-1	-	-	TRBJ2-5	CASSLRVWETRYF	TGCGCCAGCAGCTTGCGAGTTTGGGAGACCCGGTACTTC
TRBV15	-	-	TRBJ1-6	CATSRDRAQGIPNSPLHF	TGTGCCACCAGCAGAGATAGGGCACAGGGTATCCCAAATTCACCCCTCCACTTT
TRBV20-1	-	-	TRBJ2-4	CSASQGSSLNVAKNIQYF	TGCAGTGCTAGTCAGGGGTCCTCCTTAAATGTAGCCAAAAACATTCAGTACTTC
TRBV27	few	-	TRBJ2-5	CASSNSRGGETQYF	TGTGCCAGCAGCAATTCTAGGGGGGGAGAGACCCAGTACTTC
TRBV5-1	few	TRBD1	TRBJ1-2	CASSVGDRYGYTF	TGCGCCAGCAGCGTGGGGGACAGATATGGCTACACCTTC
TRBV5-5	few	TRBD1	TRBJ2-5	CASSLTPGTGRLETQYF	TGTGCCAGCAGCCTGACCCCAGGGACAGGGAGGTTAGAGACCCAGTACTTC
TRBV12-3/TRBV12-4	-	-	TRBJ2-3	CASSLPKPTDTQYF	TGTGCCAGCAGTTTGCCAAAACCTACAGATACGCAGTATTTT
TRBV4-3	-	-	TRBJ1-4	CASSQGVATNEKLFF	TGCGCCAGCAGCCAAGGCGTAGCAACTAATGAAAAACTGTTTTTT
TRBV6-1	-	-	TRBJ1-4	CATQAGEKLFF	TGTGCCACTCAGGCGGGTGAAAAACTGTTTTTT
TRBV5-5	few	-	TRBJ2-7	CASSLPQRPSSYEQYF	TGTGCCAGCAGCCTACCACAACGTCCCTCTTCCTACGAGCAGTACTTC
TRBV10-2	-	TRBD1	TRBJ1-5	CASSESVGQGANQPQHF	TGCGCCAGCAGTGAGTCCGTGGGACAGGGTGCCAATCAGCCCCAGCATTTT
TRBV7-3	-	TRBD1	TRBJ1-2	CASSPTYGQGKSYTF	TGTGCCAGCAGCCCCACTTACGGACAGGGGAAAAGCTACACCTTC
TRBV19	few	TRBD1	TRBJ1-2	CASSTGQGIRGYTF	TGTGCCAGTAGTACCGGACAGGGGATCAGGGGCTACACCTTC
TRBV6-5	-	-	TRBJ2-7	CASRISRQFYEQYF	TGTGCCAGCAGGATTTCTAGACAGTTCTACGAGCAGTACTTC
TRBV15	-	TRBD1	TRBJ1-2	CATSRGGQAYGYTF	TGTGCCACCAGCAGAGGAGGACAGGCCTATGGCTACACCTTC
TRBV5-5	-	-	TRBJ2-3	CASSLTGGGQTDTQYF	TGTGCCAGCAGCTTGACGGGGGGCGGACAAACAGATACGCAGTATTTT
TRBV24-1	-	-	TRBJ2-1	CATSGRPGYNEQLF	TGTGCCACCAGTGGACGCCCGGGGTACAATGAGCAGTTATTC
TRBV13	few	-	TRBJ2-1	CASSLERTKNYYKQFF	TGTGCCAGCAGCTTAGAACGAACGAAGAATTATTATAAGCAGTTCTTC
TRBV7-2	-	TRBD2	TRBJ2-1	CASSYPSGTSGGDYNEQFF	TGTGCCAGCAGCTACCCCTCCGGGACTAGCGGGGGGGACTACAATGAGCAGTTCTTC
TRBV20-1	-	TRBD1	TRBJ1-6	CSVRKTGAYSPLHF	TGCAGTGTTCGGAAGACAGGGGCCTATTCACCCCTCCACTTT